Sequencing of this TCR beta chain was carried out in a study of identical twins. Overall study results and limits: Twin-shared out-of-frame alpha sequences showed excess low generation probability. Insertions were reduced in abundant cord blood beta clonotypes but not in memory repertoires.

TCRdb recomputed calls from the 5' RACE reads with MiXCR, one row per CDR3 protein. The table records around 140,000 distinct CDR3 sequences, 3% to 4% of them present only once. All donors were healthy Caucasians. Germline V gene sequence: CDR1 SGHRS, CDR2 YFSETQ. V dropped 4 bases and J dropped 5; count of bases not matched to a gene: 6. The CDR3 has 15 residues. This clonotype was seen many times. The antigen is unknown. Source material: memory T cells sorted from blood. V usage is TRBV5-1 and J usage is TRBJ1-2; 12 bases map to TRBD1. The receptor comes from a man aged 18 to 29 in good health. CDR3: CASSQGTGGAYGYTF. CDR3 coding DNA: TGCGCCAGCAGCCAAGGGACAGGGGGCGCGTATGGCTACACCTTC.